This TCR beta chain was retrieved from a study of blood T cell repertoires in COVID-19. Looking at the study overall: Some COVID-19 samples were acute and others convalescent; all came from the United States, Italy and Spain. The cDNA or gDNA used as material had been derived from T cells, B-cell-depleted T cells, or PBMCs.

Per the original methods: Amplification with reference gene primers provided the estimates of nucleated cell counts. TCRdb's table, derived via immunoSEQ multiplex PCR, lists solely in-frame clones and lacks some. The D gene and trimming were derived from the DNA, and the V and J assignments and clone size from that table. In the table there are 400,000 to 550,000 clones, nearly 90% of which are singletons. Recruitment covered roughly 24 US areas and drew participants whose ages spanned 18 to 89 years. CDR1 MDHEN and CDR2 SYDVKM come from the germline V gene. Trimming cost V 4 bases and J 5 bases, with 15 bases left between them. This CDR3 is built from 15 residues.

Sequenced material: PBMCs or T cells enriched from blood (not recorded which). The rearrangement links TRBV28 to TRBJ1-5; TRBD1 is a possible D gene (5 bases). The TCR originated in a woman under 30 with acute COVID-19. DNA of the CDR3: TGTGCCAGCAGTTGGGAAGGGAAGGGGTATCAGCCCCAGCATTTT. This translates into CASSWEGKGYQPQHF.